This T cell receptor beta chain appears in the sequencing data of a study of PD-1 blockade in classical Hodgkin lymphoma (dated by TCRdb to the early 2020s). General notes on the study: Nivolumab dosing was 3 mg/kg intravenously every 2 weeks, continuing until either disease progression or unacceptable toxicity. The study used CyTOF and TCR beta sequencing to define a peripheral blood immune signature of response to PD-1 blockade in classical Hodgkin lymphoma. Study-wide conclusions, independent of this receptor: Patients starting nivolumab less than 1 year after ASCT had lower diversity and were excluded from later analyses to avoid confounding by immune reconstitution. Baseline diversity similar to that of newly diagnosed patients was observed in trial patients achieving complete response, whereas significantly lower diversity was observed in partial responders and progressors. Baseline TCR diversity was reported to be lower in newly diagnosed patients than in healthy donors and to be lower still in relapsed/refractory patients. A significant rise by C4D1 was seen in CD4+ but not CD8+ TCR diversity (p=0.0027 vs p=0.16), with the rise being most apparent in complete responders (p=0.02). The study was restricted to a single clinical trial cohort, and the causes of repertoire differences, possibly disease activity or prior therapy, were left undefined.

The time point label for this specimen denotes: cycle 2 day 1 (C2D1) of nivolumab. Relapse after autologous stem cell transplantation had occurred in all trial patients, and cohorts A, B and C were distinguished by prior brentuximab vedotin exposure. The trial cohort included 56 patients with relapsed/refractory classical Hodgkin lymphoma, and each patient had a best overall response of complete response, partial response or progressive disease. In the multi-cohort phase II CheckMate 205 trial, trial patients received single-agent nivolumab. An independent review committee assessed best overall response using the 2007 International Working Group response criteria. Trial PBMCs were collected just before the start of nivolumab (C1D1) and during therapy at cycle 2 day 1 and cycle 4 day 1. Peripheral blood was collected in 8 mL Vacutainer Cell Preparation Tubes, from which PBMCs were isolated by centrifugation and then cryopreserved.

V was cut back by 8 bases and J by 4 bases, leaving a gap of 5 bases between them. Via the germline V gene, CDR1 is SGHTA and CDR2 FQGNSA. The CDR3 runs 11 residues from the cysteine to the phenylalanine. The retained sequence is limited to the CDR3, 33 bases, with the frame set at the first base. Details on this clone: Which antigen it targets is not known. Base quality data are lacking; no much larger clone is found one base away.

The Qiagen DNeasy kit was used to extract genomic DNA from unsorted PBMCs and from the negatively selected CD4+ and CD8+ fractions. TCR beta CDR3 regions were amplified by immunoSEQ multiplex PCR using primers annealing to V and J segments. A synthetic immune receptor repertoire was used to minimize amplification bias, and any residual bias was removed computationally once sequencing was done. The original methods were these. Repertoire diversity was quantified as the Shannon entropy index using custom Python scripts. Unsorted, CD4+ and CD8+ repertoires were analyzed separately, except in combined analyses where CD4+ and CD8+ sequences were merged in silico. A clone counted as expanded when the clone's frequency after treatment rose at least 2-fold relative to C1D1, and clones undetected at baseline were given a pseudocount of 0.5. Clones with 0 or 1 copy at C1D1 were classified as singleton clones, and clones with 2 or more copies were classified as non-singleton clones. Clones expanded in unsorted samples were labelled as CD4+, CD8+ or unknown by matching protein sequences in sorted samples from the same patient. Diversity changes from C1D1 to C4D1 were tested in paired samples using Wilcoxon tests. Not all clones reach the TCRdb copy of this immuneACCESS table, which keeps in-frame sequences only. Checked studies attribute under half of the gap to unresolved V genes and leave the rest unexplained. The V and J calls and clone size come from that table; D and trimming were worked out from the DNA. Recorded for this sample are about 150,000 clones; nearly 80% of them occurred a single time. 9.2% of the sample rests with the top ten.

This receptor chain uses TRBV7-2 and TRBJ1-4; confidence is insufficient to name the D gene. The TCR was taken from a human donor with classical Hodgkin lymphoma. The material was peripheral blood mononuclear cells (PBMCs), obtained before the second cycle of nivolumab. The nucleotide sequence reads as follows: TGTGCCAGCGGGCTTAATGAAAAACTGTTTTTT. It is translated as CASGLNEKLFF.